The 3 T cell receptor beta chains given below trace back to one sample, sequenced in a study of immune characterization of retroperitoneal liposarcoma. MiXCR was run by TCRdb on the PCR reads, yielding one entry per CDR3 protein. In the table there are around 2,200 distinct CDR3 sequences, 40% to 45% of which are singletons. Sequenced sample: tumor tissue. The source of these receptors is a male donor with retroperitoneal liposarcoma.

This chain uses TRBV11-3 with TRBJ2-5; 8 bases line up with TRBD2. Germline V CDR1 and CDR2: SGHNT, YENEEA. Trimming removed 3 bases from V and 3 bases from J; junction bases left unmatched: 9. This CDR3 contains 16 residues. The DNA for the CDR3 is TGTGCCAGCAGCTTTGGGGATATTAGCGGGAAAGAGACCCAGTACTTC. It translates to CASSFGDISGKETQYF. Combining the CDR3 with reference TRBV11-3 and TRBJ2-5 gives the whole variable domain EAGVVQSPRYKIIEKKQPVAFWCNPISGHNTLYWYLQNLGQGPELLIRYENEEAVDDSQLPKDRFSAERLKGVDSTLKIQPAELGDSAVYLCASSFGDISGKETQYFGPGTRLLVL.

This clonotype is a singleton in its sample. The chain is built from TRBV12-3 or TRBV12-4 and TRBJ2-5, with 10 nucleotides matching TRBD1. The CDR3 sequence is 15 residues long. J gave up 5 bases and V 5 bases, and 8 bases lay outside the gene matches. The CDR3 region is CASSPRTGGVETQYF. CDR3 DNA sequence: TGTGCCAGCAGTCCCCGGACAGGGGGTGTGGAGACCCAGTACTTC.

This clonotype was observed a single time. One base away lies a much larger clone, so this may be a sequencing read error. The chain recombines TRBV6-9 with TRBJ2-1, with unresolved D. The J call is in doubt because the DNA end fits TRBJ2-7 better. The CDR3 contains 15 residues. From germline, CDR1 is MNHGY and CDR2 SVAAGI. The CDR3 region has the DNA TGTGCCAGCAGTTACGCCGACTTCCGGTGGAACGAGCAGTACGTC. It codes for CASSYADFRWNEQYV.